Listed below are T cell receptor beta chains from one sample, sequenced in a study of blood T cell repertoires in COVID-19. The assay was immunoSEQ multiplex PCR, and TCRdb's table has in-frame clones only and misses some. The table records 400,000 or so clones, around 87% of them present only once. Sequenced: peripheral blood. These receptor sequences come from a human donor in a cohort sampled during active COVID-19. Each CDR3 is given with its conserved first and last residue. D genes are given only for firm matches. Clone size appears in some rows only: once, few, many, or a class for an expanded clone.

TRBV12-3/TRBV12-4	NA	TRBJ2-1	NA	CASSFASVGEQFF	TGTGCCAGCAGTTTTGCAAGCGTCGGTGAGCAGTTCTTC
TRBV5-6	NA	TRBJ2-5	once	CASSVDYTQETQYF	TGTGCCAGCAGCGTGGACTATACGCAAGAGACCCAGTACTTC
TRBV19	NA	TRBJ2-1	NA	CASSVGHPPYNEQFF	TGTGCCAGTAGCGTAGGACACCCCCCCTACAATGAGCAGTTCTTC
TRBV27	NA	TRBJ1-6	NA	CASSQGSYNSPLHF	TGTGCCAGCAGCCAGGGGTCCTATAATTCACCCCTCCACTTT
TRBV28	TRBD1	TRBJ1-4	NA	CASSTRQGAVGKLFF	TGTGCCAGCAGTACCCGACAGGGGGCTGTTGGAAAACTGTTTTTT
TRBV29-1	NA	TRBJ2-4	NA	CSVNGDKLAKNIQYF	TGCAGCGTGAATGGGGACAAGTTAGCCAAAAACATTCAGTACTTC
TRBV29-1	NA	TRBJ1-2	NA	CSAFGEGNYGYTF	TGCAGCGCCTTCGGCGAGGGCAACTATGGCTACACCTTC
TRBV6-5	NA	TRBJ2-4	NA	CASRMTGAKNIQYF	TGTGCCAGCAGAATGACGGGGGCCAAAAACATTCAGTACTTC
TRBV11-2	NA	TRBJ1-2	once	CASSLGSFNGYTF	TGTGCCAGCAGCTTAGGGAGTTTTAATGGCTACACCTTC
TRBV4-1	TRBD2	TRBJ2-1	NA	CASSQDRGGVLNEQFF	TGCGCCAGCAGCCAAGATCGGGGGGGCGTTTTGAATGAGCAGTTCTTC
TRBV19	TRBD1	TRBJ1-5	NA	CASAGTGGYQPQHF	TGTGCTTCAGCCGGGACAGGGGGTTATCAGCCCCAGCATTTT
TRBV4-2	TRBD2	TRBJ2-1	NA	CASSQEPGLAGGPYNEQFF	TGTGCCAGCAGCCAAGAGCCCGGACTAGCGGGAGGGCCCTACAATGAGCAGTTCTTC